A single sample gave rise to the 22 T cell receptor beta chains below, sequenced in a study of chemoradiotherapy in HPV16-positive cancers. Repertoires were generated with immunoSEQ multiplex PCR, while TCRdb's copy carries only in-frame clones and drops some. The repertoire consists of under 6,000 clones, with roughly 89% occurring once and the leading ten covering roughly 8.1%. The sample here was tumor tissue, taken from a patient who underwent chemoradiotherapy. These receptors were taken from a human donor with HPV-associated anogenital cancer.

CDR3 bases: TGTGCCAGCAGCTTAGACTTCGCGGCAGGGGTCTACGAGCAGTACTTC. It yields the protein CASSLDFAAGVYEQYF. The chain joins TRBV7-2 to TRBJ2-7; perhaps TRBD1 as D (6 bases). The CDR3 covers 16 residues. Germline CDR1 is SGHTA and CDR2 is FQGNSA. Trimming pared 1 base from V and 3 bases from J, leaving 16 bases between.

The rearrangement joins TRBV2 to TRBJ2-7, with D perhaps matching TRBD2 (6 bases). The V end lost 5 bases, the J end lost 7 bases, and 12 bases lay between the germline ends. The CDR3 is made up of 12 amino acids. The germline V gene encodes CDR1 SNHLY and CDR2 FYNNEI. The CDR3 region is CASSPPREEQYF. The DNA for the CDR3 is TGTGCCAGCAGTCCTCCCCGGGAGGAGCAGTACTTC.

The chain links TRBV15 to TRBJ1-3, with D unresolved. The CDR3 extends over 14 amino acids. Per the germline V gene, CDR1 is LNHNV and CDR2 is YYDKDF (reference sequence). Trimming pared 3 bases from V and 0 bases from J, leaving 6 bases between. CDR3 loop: CATSRSSSGNTIYF. In nucleotides, the CDR3 is TGTGCCACCAGCAGGTCGAGCTCTGGAAACACCATATATTTT.

The chain carries TRBV6-4 and TRBJ2-1; 15 positions match TRBD2. The CDR3 covers 15 residues. J gave up 6 bases and V 4 bases, and 1 base lay outside the gene matches. Germline V gene data show CDR1 as MRHNA and CDR2 as SNTAGT. CDR3: CASSGTSGGANEQFF. In DNA form, the CDR3 reads TGTGCCAGCAGTGGGACTAGCGGGGGGGCCAATGAGCAGTTCTTC.

This rearrangement joins TRBV19 to TRBJ1-2, with D perhaps TRBD1 (5 bases). In germline, CDR1 is LNHDA, CDR2 SQIVND (reference sequence). Trimming took off 4 bases at V and 8 bases at J, with 11 bases between the two ends. The CDR3 has 12 residues. CDR3 coding DNA: TGTGCCAGTAGTAGACCAGGGTACGGCTACACCTTC. This encodes CASSRPGYGYTF.

The chain couples TRBV5-6 to TRBJ2-3; D possibly corresponds to TRBD2 (6 bases). Trimming removed 0 bases from V and 2 bases from J, with 16 bases in between. CDR1 is SGHDT and CDR2 is YYEEEE in the germline V gene. The CDR3 is 17 residues long. This CDR3 is CASSLAAGSGATDTQYF. CDR3 nucleotide sequence: TGTGCCAGCAGCTTGGCGGCCGGGAGTGGGGCCACAGATACGCAGTATTTT.

This chain uses TRBV6-6 with TRBJ2-2; TRBD1 is a possible D gene (6 bases). Trimming cost V 4 bases and J 1 base, with 10 bases left between them. The CDR3 has 15 residues. From germline, CDR1 is MNHNY and CDR2 SVGAGI (reference sequence). CDR3 loop: CASSFPDRNTGELFF. Written as DNA, the CDR3 is TGTGCCAGCAGTTTTCCGGACAGGAACACCGGGGAGCTGTTTTTT.

The chain combines TRBV5-1 with TRBJ2-7, with 8 positions matching TRBD1. V was clipped by 7 bases and J by 2 bases; unmatched bases: 8. From germline, CDR1 is SGHRS and CDR2 YFSETQ. The CDR3 extends over 14 amino acids. CDR3 sequence (DNA): TGCGCCAGCGCCCGAAAGACAGGGGCCTACGAGCAGTACTTC. Translated, it gives CASARKTGAYEQYF.

J is TRBJ2-1 and V is TRBV25-1; 11 bases match TRBD2. CDR1 and CDR2 (germline): MGHDK, SYGVNS. The V gene end was trimmed by 1 base and the J gene end by 3 bases; junction bases not matched to a gene: 8. The CDR3 contains 18 residues. In nucleotides, the CDR3 is TGTGCCAGCAGTGAATTGGGACTAGCGGCCGCGTACTACAATGAGCAGTTCTTC. Residues: CASSELGLAAAYYNEQFF.

The rearrangement joins TRBV19 to TRBJ2-7; 10 bases map to TRBD2. This CDR3 has 13 amino acids. Trimming at V came to 10 bases and at J to 6 bases, leaving 9 bases not matched to a gene. CDR1 and CDR2 (germline): LNHDA, SQIVND (reference sequence). CDR3 nucleotide sequence: TGTGCCACAGCGGGAGGGCCAATTTCCGAGCAGTACTTC. Translated, it gives CATAGGPISEQYF.

This sequence joins TRBV7-2 and TRBJ2-1; D uncertain. This CDR3 is built from 16 residues. Trimming removed 0 bases at V and 2 bases at J, with 11 bases between. CDR1 and CDR2 (germline): SGHTA, FQGNSA. CDR3 sequence: CASSLAQAQPYNEQFF. For the CDR3, the DNA is TGTGCCAGCAGCTTAGCGCAGGCACAGCCCTACAATGAGCAGTTCTTC.

The gene calls are TRBV27 and TRBJ2-1, with 9 bases lining up with TRBD2. CDR3 length: 15 residues. CDR1 and CDR2 from the germline V gene are MNHEY and SMNVEV (reference sequence). Germline trimming cut 5 bases from V and 0 bases from J; bases unmatched to any gene: 2. This CDR3 is CASSLTSGSYNEQFF. In DNA, the CDR3 is TGTGCCAGCAGTCTGACTAGCGGCTCCTACAATGAGCAGTTCTTC.

This chain uses TRBV6-5 with TRBJ1-2; TRBD1 might be the D (6 bases). Germline V gene lookup returns CDR1 MNHEY and CDR2 SVGAGI. The CDR3 is made up of 14 amino acids. Trimming left V 5 bases short and J 2 bases short, with 12 bases between. CDR3 loop: CASSTGTGNYGYTF. The DNA of the CDR3 is TGTGCCAGCAGTACAGGGACGGGAAACTATGGCTACACCTTC.

The chain combines TRBV27 with TRBJ1-1; 7 nucleotides agree with TRBD1. The germline V gene encodes CDR1 MNHEY and CDR2 SMNVEV (reference sequence). The CDR3 consists of 14 residues. V dropped 6 bases and J dropped 0; count of bases not matched to a gene: 4. The CDR3 reads CASRLDRLNTEAFF. CDR3 coding DNA: TGTGCCAGCAGGCTGGACAGGCTGAACACTGAAGCTTTCTTT.

The rearrangement joins TRBV28 to TRBJ2-3; weak D call: TRBD2 (7 bases). Germline CDR1 is MDHEN and CDR2 is SYDVKM. This CDR3 is 15 amino acids long. Trimming cost V 7 bases and J 6 bases, with 20 bases left between them. CDR3 sequence reads: CASNGGAGRMDTQYF. CDR3 bases: TGTGCCAGCAATGGGGGGGCTGGCCGAATGGATACGCAGTATTTT.

This clone appeared once. V is TRBV2 and J is TRBJ1-1; possibly TRBD1 for D (5 bases). Germline V gene data show CDR1 as SNHLY and CDR2 as FYNNEI. The CDR3 is made up of 12 amino acids. The ends were cut back, 1 base at V and 7 bases at J, with 7 bases in the middle. The chain's CDR3 is CASSEVRDEAFF. CDR3 DNA sequence: TGTGCCAGCAGTGAAGTCAGGGATGAAGCTTTCTTT.

The V gene is TRBV27, the J gene TRBJ2-7; D uncertain. The V gene lost 5 bases and the J gene lost 7 bases, with 15 bases spanning the gap. This CDR3 spans 13 amino acids. Germline V gene sequence: CDR1 MNHEY, CDR2 SMNVEV (reference sequence). The CDR3, as DNA: TGTGCCAGCAGTCCCACCACGGAGTTTGAGCAGTACTTC. This codes for CASSPTTEFEQYF.

The chain carries TRBV11-2 and TRBJ2-7; the match to TRBD1 covers 10 bases. With V trimmed by 4 bases and J by 5 bases, 2 bases remained unmatched. CDR1 is SGHAT, CDR2 FQNNGV, per germline. There are 13 residues in the CDR3. CDR3 in amino acids: CASSWGTGDEQYF. The CDR3 DNA reads TGTGCCAGCAGCTGGGGGACAGGGGACGAGCAGTACTTC.

Here the CDR3 DNA reads TGTGCCTGGAGCTCAGGAAGGCGCACTGAAGCTTTCTTT. It yields the protein CAWSSGRRTEAFF. The J gene is TRBJ1-1, the V gene TRBV30; D gene uncertain. This CDR3 contains 13 residues. Trimming left V 3 bases short and J 4 bases short, with 12 bases between. Germline values: CDR1 GTSNPN, CDR2 SVGIG (reference sequence).

The rearrangement uses TRBV7-2 and TRBJ2-3; D ambiguous. This CDR3 contains 13 residues. Per the germline V gene, CDR1 is SGHTA and CDR2 is FQGNSA. Trimming took 5 bases from V and 5 from J, leaving 11 bases between them. CDR3 residues: CASSLAKKDTQYF. The CDR3 DNA reads TGTGCCAGCAGCCTGGCGAAAAAAGATACGCAGTATTTT.

The chain couples TRBV19 to TRBJ1-6, with 8 bases lining up with TRBD1. V lost 7 bases, J lost 10 bases, and 9 bases stayed unmatched. The CDR3 is made up of 14 amino acids. Per germline, CDR1 LNHDA and CDR2 SQIVND (reference sequence). For the CDR3, the DNA is TGTGCCAGTACCCCGACAGGGGTCAACTCACCCCTCCACTTT. Encoded protein: CASTPTGVNSPLHF.

This clone is judged large. V and J are TRBV2 and TRBJ2-1; perhaps TRBD1 as D (6 bases). The germline CDR1 and CDR2 sequences are SNHLY and FYNNEI. The V and J ends lost 2 bases and 9 bases respectively, with 14 bases between them. There are 14 residues in the CDR3. CDR3 sequence (DNA): TGTGCCAGCAGTGAACCAAACAGGGTTGCTGAGCAGTTCTTC. Its protein is CASSEPNRVAEQFF.